The 27 T cell receptor beta chains given below trace back to one sample, sequenced in a study of regulatory T cells in long-lasting Graves disease (dated by TCRdb to the early 2020s). The library was produced with multiplex PCR. Instrument on record: Illumina HiSeq 4000. TCR beta libraries were built with iRepertoire HTBI primers and Arm-PCR amplification of CDR3 regions. In TCRdb, the public reads were trimmed at Q25 with fastp and aligned with MiXCR, with productive beta chains retained. For every CDR3 protein sequence, its rows merge into one entry that carries the most common genes and DNA. Counted in this sample were about 660,000 distinct CDR3 sequences; 25% to 35% of them appeared once. The biggest ten clones account for about 40% of the sample. The time point tag for this specimen amounts to: persistent/refractory GD, antithyroid drugs over 5 years with positive TRAb. For both TCR sequencing and RNA sequencing, RNA was extracted from PBMCs using TRIzol.

This specimen consisted of peripheral blood mononuclear cells (PBMCs), obtained when the disease was refractory, from a patient treated with antithyroid drugs. These receptors originate from a female donor with Graves disease.

A few counts support this clonotype. For the CDR3, the DNA is TGTGCCAGCAGCTTTCAGGGGGCGGCTGAAAAACTGTTTTTT. It encodes CASSFQGAAEKLFF. The chain combines TRBV25-1 with TRBJ1-4; 8 bases agree with TRBD1. V shed 6 bases and J 7 bases; nucleotides not matched to a gene: 7. Germline values: CDR1 MGHDK, CDR2 SYGVNS. This CDR3 is built from 14 residues.

Ten or more counts support this clonotype. The V gene is TRBV2, the J gene TRBJ1-1, with unresolved D. V lost 7 bases, J lost 11 bases, and 17 bases lay in between. Germline V gene data show CDR1 as SNHLY and CDR2 as FYNNEI. There are 12 residues in the CDR3. For the CDR3, the DNA is TGTGCCAGCATAGGAGGGCGCGATGGGGCTTTCTTT. Residues: CASIGGRDGAFF.

This clonotype was picked up a small number of times. The V call is TRBV12-3 or TRBV12-4, the J call TRBJ1-4; the D gene is possibly TRBD1 (5 bases). This CDR3 is built from 12 residues. Trimming stripped 6 bases from V and 16 bases from J, with 18 bases between. CDR3 in DNA: TGTGCCAGCAGCCCCCCGGTGGGACTGGCGTTTTTT. Translation: CASSPPVGLAFF.

V gene TRBV30 combines with J gene TRBJ1-3; 7 nucleotides agree with TRBD1. Germline loops: CDR1 GTSNPN, CDR2 SVGIG (reference sequence). This CDR3 has 15 amino acids. J lost 2 bases, V lost 3 bases, and 7 bases had no gene match. CDR3 bases: TGTGCCTGGAGCGCAGGAGACAGGGCTGGAAACACCATATATTTT. Amino acids: CAWSAGDRAGNTIYF.

The V gene is TRBV20-1, the J gene TRBJ2-3, with 9 bases aligning to TRBD2. This CDR3 region has 14 residues. The V gene end was trimmed by 5 bases and the J gene end by 4 bases; junction bases not matched to a gene: 7. Germline CDR1 DFQATT, CDR2 SNEGSKA (reference sequence). The CDR3 DNA sequence: TGCAGTGCTCCGACTAGCGGAAGGGCAGATACGCAGTATTTT. As protein: CSAPTSGRADTQYF.

This clonotype was seen repeatedly, ten times or more. This rearrangement joins TRBV6-1 to TRBJ1-5, with TRBD1 matching 7 bases. Germline loops: CDR1 MNHNS, CDR2 SASEGT. The J segment lost 1 base and the V segment lost 6 bases, leaving 9 bases of the junction unmatched. The CDR3 has 16 amino acids. CDR3 loop: CASRSLTGVSNQPQHF. For the CDR3, the DNA is TGTGCCAGCAGGTCCCTCACAGGGGTCAGCAATCAGCCCCAGCATTTT.

This clonotype showed up many times. The V gene is TRBV28, the J gene TRBJ2-5; 11 nucleotides align to TRBD1. Germline lookup yields CDR1 MDHEN and CDR2 SYDVKM. The CDR3 is made up of 15 amino acids. V lost 8 bases to trimming and J lost 4 bases; unmatched junction nucleotides: 9. This CDR3 is CASSGTGQGGETQYF. CDR3 DNA: TGTGCCAGCTCCGGAACGGGACAGGGGGGAGAGACCCAGTACTTC.

The V call is TRBV6-5, the J call TRBJ2-7; TRBD2 matches at 10 bases. This CDR3 is built from 14 residues. The germline gives CDR1 MNHEY, CDR2 SVGAGI. V lost 2 bases and J lost 2; bases outside the gene matches: 0. The CDR3 bases are TGTGCCAGCAGTTACAGCGGGAGGGCCTACGAGCAGTACTTC. Encoded protein: CASSYSGRAYEQYF.

This rearrangement joins TRBV6-1 to TRBJ1-1; no clear D. Trimming pared 5 bases from V and 4 bases from J, leaving 11 bases between. Germline V gene sequence: CDR1 MNHNS, CDR2 SASEGT. This CDR3 has 13 amino acids. This chain's CDR3 is CASSPSWGTEAFF. CDR3 nucleotides: TGTGCCAGCAGTCCCAGCTGGGGCACTGAAGCTTTCTTT.

This clonotype was seen a few times. This sequence joins TRBV19 and TRBJ2-2; D gene unclear. CDR3 length: 12 residues. CDR1 and CDR2 (germline): LNHDA, SQIVND (reference sequence). V lost 10 bases, J lost 5 bases, and 11 bases lay in between. CDR3 nucleotides: TGTGCCACCGGACGAGGAACCGGGGAGCTGTTTTTT. Translation: CATGRGTGELFF.

Remarks on this clonotype: A single base separates this from a much larger clone, so it may be a read error. The chain is built from TRBV28 and TRBJ2-7; D is undetermined. Trimming shortened V by 7 bases and J by 7 bases, and 14 bases separated the two germline ends. Germline V gene lookup returns CDR1 MDHEN and CDR2 SYDVKM. The CDR3 spans 12 residues. CDR3 DNA sequence: TGTGCCAGCAACACACAGCGAGGAGAGCAGTACTTC. Translating it yields CASNTQRGEQYF. The whole variable domain, remainder taken from reference TRBV28 and TRBJ2-7, is DVKVTQSSRYLVKRTGEKVFLECVQDMDHENMFWYRQDPGLGLRLIYFSYDVKMKEKGDIPEGYSVSREKKERFSLILESASTNQTSMYLCASNTQRGEQYFGPGTRLTVT.

This clonotype was found a few times. The chain uses TRBV12-3 or TRBV12-4 and TRBJ1-2; 7 nucleotides agree with TRBD1. The trim removed 6 bases at V and 8 bases at J, leaving 15 bases unmatched. This CDR3 has 15 amino acids. For the CDR3, the DNA is TGTGCCAGCAGAATTGCAGGGGGTGGACCTGAAGGCTACACCTTC. Amino acids: CASRIAGGGPEGYTF.

Comment on this clonotype: At one boundary the junction diverges from the germline segment, which might be a read error. This chain links TRBV6-1 with TRBJ2-7, with D unresolved. CDR3 size: 11 residues. Germline-derived CDR1 and CDR2 are MNHNS and SASEGT. The CDR3 DNA reads as TGTGCCAGCATGTTGATGTACGGGCAGTACTTC. The encoded protein is CASMLMYGQYF.

The chain links TRBV3-1 to TRBJ1-1; TRBD1 is a possible D gene (6 bases). The germline CDR1 and CDR2 sequences are LGHDT and YNNKEL (reference sequence). CDR3 length: 14 residues. The V and J ends lost 7 bases and 4 bases respectively, with 16 bases between them. The CDR3 here is CASIGPTQGTEAFF. The CDR3 DNA follows: TGTGCCAGCATTGGCCCCACACAGGGCACTGAAGCTTTCTTT.

This clonotype was seen more than once but under ten times. The J gene is TRBJ1-2, the V gene TRBV20-1; maybe TRBD1 (6 bases). The CDR3 extends over 14 amino acids. The germline V gene encodes CDR1 DFQATT and CDR2 SNEGSKA (reference sequence). Between the trimmed V and J ends, which lost 2 bases and 2 bases, there was a span of 12 bases. The CDR3 DNA reads as TGCAGTGCTAGAAGGATAGGGGGAAACTATGGCTACACCTTC. Its protein product is CSARRIGGNYGYTF.

This clonotype was seen more than once but under ten times. V gene TRBV12-3 or TRBV12-4 combines with J gene TRBJ1-4; 9 positions agree with TRBD1. The CDR3 totals 13 residues. V was pared by 4 bases and J by 11 bases, with 5 bases of the junction left unmatched. CDR3 sequence (DNA): TGTGCCAGCAGTTCTGACAGGGGGTTGAAACTGTTTTTT. This encodes CASSSDRGLKLFF.

This chain joins TRBV6-1 and TRBJ1-1; D call uncertain. With 5 bases removed from V and 3 bases from J, the gap between germline ends came to 16 bases. Germline CDR1 is MNHNS and CDR2 is SASEGT. This CDR3 is 15 amino acids long. CDR3 residues: CASSRDFGGYTEAFF. CDR3 nucleotide sequence: TGTGCCAGCAGTCGAGACTTCGGTGGGTACACTGAAGCTTTCTTT.

This clonotype was counted between two and nine times. V gene TRBV2 combines with J gene TRBJ2-7; TRBD2 matches 7 bases. Germline V CDR1 and CDR2: SNHLY, FYNNEI. The J segment lost 4 bases and the V segment lost 2 bases, leaving 5 bases of the junction unmatched. CDR3 length equals 14 residues. Here the CDR3 reads CASSESGVRYEQYF. The CDR3 DNA sequence: TGTGCCAGCAGTGAAAGCGGGGTAAGGTACGAGCAGTACTTC.

V usage is TRBV30 and J usage is TRBJ1-4; D gene uncertain. V was trimmed by 2 bases and J by 8 bases, leaving 21 bases between them. Germline V gives CDR1 GTSNPN, CDR2 SVGIG (reference sequence). The CDR3 contains 16 residues. The CDR3 DNA reads TGTGCCTGGAGTACAACCCTGGGAGGGCGTCGGGAAAAACTGTTTTTT. Protein: CAWSTTLGGRREKLFF.

This clonotype has a handful of counts. This chain uses TRBV6-1 with TRBJ1-3; no firm D call. Looked up from germline, CDR1 is MNHNS and CDR2 is SASEGT. V gave up 1 base and J gave up 0 bases, with 7 bases separating them. The CDR3 runs 15 residues. The CDR3 DNA reads as TGTGCCAGCAGTGAAGGACATCCCTCTGGAAACACCATATATTTT. This codes for CASSEGHPSGNTIYF.

This chain connects TRBV7-9 to TRBJ2-3, with 7 positions matching TRBD2. The CDR3 runs to 16 residues. Germline V lookup: CDR1 SEHNR, CDR2 FQNEAQ (reference sequence). The ends lost 1 base at V and 0 bases at J; junction bases unmatched: 4. As DNA, the CDR3 is TGTGCCAGCAGCTTAGGCGTTAGCGGGAGCACAGATACGCAGTATTTT. Its protein is CASSLGVSGSTDTQYF. The whole variable domain, remainder taken from reference TRBV7-9 and TRBJ2-3, is DTGVSQNPRHKITKRGQNVTFRCDPISEHNRLYWYRQTLGQGPEFLTYFQNEAQLEKSRLLSDRFSAERPKGSFSTLEIQRTEQGDSAMYLCASSLGVSGSTDTQYFGPGTRLTVL.

This clonotype has at least ten counts. V is TRBV28 and J is TRBJ1-1; TRBD1 aligns across 9 bases. Looked up from germline, CDR1 is MDHEN and CDR2 is SYDVKM. Unmatched junction bases numbered 13, after V lost 5 bases and J lost 3 bases. This CDR3 is 17 amino acids long. The CDR3 region is CASSTTGTGLGDTEAFF. CDR3 sequence (DNA): TGTGCCAGCAGTACCACCGGGACAGGGCTGGGGGACACTGAAGCTTTCTTT.

The chain has TRBV16 and TRBJ1-1; D remains unclear. V was trimmed by 4 bases and J by 5 bases, leaving 11 bases between them. This CDR3 contains 13 residues. The germline gives CDR1 KGHSY, CDR2 FQNENV. The CDR3 nucleotides are TGTGCCAGCAGCCCAATGCCGGGGACTGAAGCTTTCTTT. Protein product: CASSPMPGTEAFF.

This clonotype was counted at least ten times. This sequence joins TRBV28 and TRBJ1-2; maybe TRBD1 (6 bases). This CDR3 is 14 amino acids long. Looked up from germline, CDR1 is MDHEN and CDR2 is SYDVKM. Trimming stripped 5 bases from V and 10 bases from J, with 20 bases between. CDR3 region: CASSTPRDTGDYTF. CDR3 nucleotide sequence: TGTGCCAGCAGTACCCCTAGGGACACAGGAGACTACACCTTC.

This chain uses TRBV5-6 with TRBJ1-4; perhaps TRBD1 as D (5 bases). The CDR3 extends over 15 amino acids. The V and J ends lost 1 base and 6 bases respectively, with 13 bases between them. From germline, CDR1 is SGHDT and CDR2 YYEEEE. The CDR3 nucleotides are TGTGCCAGCAGCTTGCGGGGGGGTTTTTATGAAAAACTGTTTTTT. It is translated as CASSLRGGFYEKLFF.

The table lists this clonotype with many counts. This chain joins TRBV12-3 or TRBV12-4 and TRBJ1-1, with TRBD1 as a possible D gene (6 bases). This CDR3 contains 13 residues. Trimming removed 3 bases from V and 8 bases from J, with 13 bases in between. CDR3: CASSFVQGKEAFF. The CDR3 DNA sequence: TGTGCCAGCAGTTTCGTCCAGGGGAAAGAAGCTTTCTTT.

This clonotype was recorded once. The V and J genes are TRBV19 and TRBJ1-1, with a tentative D call TRBD1 (6 bases). V lost 6 bases and J lost 5, with 16 bases in between. The CDR3 runs 14 residues. Germline V gene lookup returns CDR1 LNHDA and CDR2 SQIVND (reference sequence). The CDR3 sequence is CASSTTRGGTEAFF. The CDR3 DNA is TGTGCCAGTAGCACAACCAGGGGTGGAACTGAAGCTTTCTTT. The variable domain in full, completed from reference TRBV19 and TRBJ1-1, reads DGGITQSPKYLFRKEGQNVTLSCEQNLNHDAMYWYRQDPGQGLRLIYYSQIVNDFQKGDIAEGYSVSREKKESFPLTVTSAQKNPTAFYLCASSTTRGGTEAFFGQGTRLTVV.